This T cell receptor beta chain was sequenced for a study of shared clonotypes between healthy human individuals. This CDR3 comprises 17 residues. The germline V and J ends were trimmed by 3 bases and 1 base, with 18 bases remaining between them. Germline V CDR1 and CDR2: MGHDK, SYGVNS. Naive CD8 cells, CD45RO-negative and positively selected for CCR7, excluded terminally differentiated effector memory CD45RA+ cells. Sequenced by immunoSEQ multiplex PCR; TCRdb stores in-frame clones only, minus some. The data contain hundreds of thousands of clones, around 95% of them singletons. This receptor was obtained from a woman younger than 45 in good health. The specimen was naive CD8+ T cells sorted from blood. The chain employs TRBV25-1 and TRBJ1-2; possible D gene TRBD1, 6 bases. CDR3 protein: CASSDDVDRSFNYGYTF. CDR3 coding DNA: TGTGCCAGCAGTGACGACGTCGACAGGTCCTTTAACTATGGCTACACCTTC.